This paragraph covers one TCR beta chain sequence. Its antigen is currently unknown. The data belong to a study of a mutant IDH1 vaccine in newly diagnosed glioma. For the study at large: Those enrolled had earlier been treated with radiotherapy, temozolomide, or both, mostly both.

In germline, CDR1 is SGHVS, CDR2 FNYEAQ. There are 12 residues in the CDR3. V dropped 11 bases and J dropped 7 bases, with 15 bases sitting between them. Time point here: baseline, week 1 (first vaccination visit). The sample's treatment: pre-vaccination baseline after standard-of-care therapy. Data came from immunoSEQ multiplex PCR; TCRdb stores just in-frame clones and leaves some out. The sample gives around 50,000 clones, just over 85% of which show up once; approximately 2.5% is in the top ten. Findings and caveats of the study: Detectable vaccine-induced immune responses arose in over 90% of patients.

The source is a man aged 40-50 years with glioma. Sample: PBMCs, taken from a glioma patient treated with radiotherapy, temozolomide or both. The chain joins TRBV7-6 to TRBJ2-4; D gene ambiguous. CDR3 loop: CAVPSKRNIQYF. In nucleotides, the CDR3 is TGTGCCGTGCCCTCGAAGAGGAACATTCAGTACTTC.